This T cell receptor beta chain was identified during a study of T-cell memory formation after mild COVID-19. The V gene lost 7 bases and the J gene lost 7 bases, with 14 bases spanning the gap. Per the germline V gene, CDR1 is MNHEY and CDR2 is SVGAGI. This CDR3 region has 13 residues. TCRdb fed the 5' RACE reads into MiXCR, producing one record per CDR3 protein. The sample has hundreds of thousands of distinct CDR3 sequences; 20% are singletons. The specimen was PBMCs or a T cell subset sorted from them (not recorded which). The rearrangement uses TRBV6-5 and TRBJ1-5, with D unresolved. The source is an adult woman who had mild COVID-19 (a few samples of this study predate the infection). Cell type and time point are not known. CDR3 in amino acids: CASTPSSGQPQHF. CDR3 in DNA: TGTGCCAGCACACCCTCGTCGGGCCAGCCCCAGCATTTT.